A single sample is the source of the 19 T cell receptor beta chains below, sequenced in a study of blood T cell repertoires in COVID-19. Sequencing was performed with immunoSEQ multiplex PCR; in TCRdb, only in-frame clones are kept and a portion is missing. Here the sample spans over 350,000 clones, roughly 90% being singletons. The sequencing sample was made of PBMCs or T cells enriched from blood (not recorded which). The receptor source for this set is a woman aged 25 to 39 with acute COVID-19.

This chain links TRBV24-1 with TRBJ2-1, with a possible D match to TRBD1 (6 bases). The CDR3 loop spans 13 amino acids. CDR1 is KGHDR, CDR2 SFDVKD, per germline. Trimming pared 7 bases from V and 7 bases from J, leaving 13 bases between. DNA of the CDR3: TGTGCCACCAGGGGACATTCTGGAAATGAGCAGTTCTTC. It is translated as CATRGHSGNEQFF.

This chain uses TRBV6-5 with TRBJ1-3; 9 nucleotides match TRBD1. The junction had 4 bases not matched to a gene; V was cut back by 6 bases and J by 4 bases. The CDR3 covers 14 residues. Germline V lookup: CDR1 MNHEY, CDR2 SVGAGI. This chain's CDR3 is CASRTGTGGNTIYF. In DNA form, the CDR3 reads TGTGCCAGCAGAACCGGGACAGGGGGAAACACCATATATTTT.

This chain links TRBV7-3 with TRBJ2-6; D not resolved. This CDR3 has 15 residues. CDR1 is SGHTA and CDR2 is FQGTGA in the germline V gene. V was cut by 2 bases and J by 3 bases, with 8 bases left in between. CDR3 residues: CASSLRVIGANVLTF. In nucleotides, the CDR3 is TGTGCCAGCAGCTTACGGGTAATTGGGGCCAACGTCCTGACTTTC. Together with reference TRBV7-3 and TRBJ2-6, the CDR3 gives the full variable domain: GAGVSQTPSNKVTEKGKYVELRCDPISGHTALYWYRQSLGQGPEFLIYFQGTGAADDSGLPNDRFFAVRPEGSVSTLKIQRTERGDSAVYLCASSLRVIGANVLTFGAGSRLTVL.

The DNA of the CDR3 is TGTGCCACCGGGACAGCGAACACCGGGGAGCTGTTTTTT. Translation: CATGTANTGELFF. The chain recombines TRBV24-1 with TRBJ2-2; 7 nucleotides match TRBD1. CDR1 and CDR2 (germline): KGHDR, SFDVKD. The junction had 0 bases not matched to a gene; V was cut back by 9 bases and J by 0 bases. The CDR3 runs to 13 residues.

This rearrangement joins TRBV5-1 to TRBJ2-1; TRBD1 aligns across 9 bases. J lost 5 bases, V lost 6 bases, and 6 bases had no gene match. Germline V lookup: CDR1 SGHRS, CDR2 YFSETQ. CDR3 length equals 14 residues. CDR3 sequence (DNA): TGCGCCAGCAACACAGGGGGCGCCCACAATGAGCAGTTCTTC. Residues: CASNTGGAHNEQFF. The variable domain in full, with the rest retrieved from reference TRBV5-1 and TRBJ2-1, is KAGVTQTPRYLIKTRGQQVTLSCSPISGHRSVSWYQQTPGQGLQFLFEYFSETQRNKGNFPGRFSGRQFSNSRSEMNVSTLELGDSALYLCASNTGGAHNEQFFGPGTRLTVL.

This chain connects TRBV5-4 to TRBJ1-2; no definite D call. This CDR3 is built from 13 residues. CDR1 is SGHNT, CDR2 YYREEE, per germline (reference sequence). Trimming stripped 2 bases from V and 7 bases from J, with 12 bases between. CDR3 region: CASSLRGGSGYTF. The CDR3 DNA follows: TGTGCCAGCAGCTTAAGAGGAGGGTCTGGCTACACCTTC.

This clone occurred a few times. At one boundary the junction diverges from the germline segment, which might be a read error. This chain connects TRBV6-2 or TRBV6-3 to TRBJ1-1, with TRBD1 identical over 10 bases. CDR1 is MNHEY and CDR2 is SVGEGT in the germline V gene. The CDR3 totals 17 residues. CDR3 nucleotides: TGTGCCAGCAGCTACTCCGGGACAGGGGAAAGAAACACTGAAGCTTTCTTT. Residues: CASSYSGTGERNTEAFF.

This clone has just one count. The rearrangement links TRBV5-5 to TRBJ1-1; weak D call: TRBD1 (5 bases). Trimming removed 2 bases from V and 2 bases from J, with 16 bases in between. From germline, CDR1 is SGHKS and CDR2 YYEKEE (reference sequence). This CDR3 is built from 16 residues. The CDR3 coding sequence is TGTGCCAGCAGCTTTGAGACAGAAACCTCAAACACTGAAGCTTTCTTT. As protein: CASSFETETSNTEAFF.

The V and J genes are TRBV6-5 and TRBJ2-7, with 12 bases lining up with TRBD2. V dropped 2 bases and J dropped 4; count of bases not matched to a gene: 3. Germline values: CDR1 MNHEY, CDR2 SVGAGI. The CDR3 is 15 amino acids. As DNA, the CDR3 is TGTGCCAGCAGTTACCTAGCGGGGGGGCTTTACGAGCAGTACTTC. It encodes CASSYLAGGLYEQYF.

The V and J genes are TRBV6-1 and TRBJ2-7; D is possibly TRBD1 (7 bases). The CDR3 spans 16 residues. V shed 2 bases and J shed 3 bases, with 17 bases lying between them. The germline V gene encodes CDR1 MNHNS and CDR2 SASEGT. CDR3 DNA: TGTGCCAGCAGTGAACGGGGAGCAGGGGGGTACTACGAGCAGTACTTC. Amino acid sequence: CASSERGAGGYYEQYF.

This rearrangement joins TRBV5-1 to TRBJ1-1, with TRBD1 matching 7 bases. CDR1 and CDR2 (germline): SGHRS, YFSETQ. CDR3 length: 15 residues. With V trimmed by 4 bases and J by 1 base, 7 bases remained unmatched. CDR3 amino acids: CASSGLTGRNTEAFF. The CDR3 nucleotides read TGCGCCAGCAGCGGACTGACAGGGCGGAACACTGAAGCTTTCTTT.

CDR3: CASTGLNTDTQYF. CDR3 sequence (DNA): TGTGCCAGCACTGGACTCAACACAGATACGCAGTATTTT. The rearrangement uses TRBV2 and TRBJ2-3; D is perhaps TRBD2 (5 bases). Germline CDR1 SNHLY, CDR2 FYNNEI. The CDR3 sequence is 13 residues long. V lost 7 bases, J lost 2 bases, and 10 bases lay in between.

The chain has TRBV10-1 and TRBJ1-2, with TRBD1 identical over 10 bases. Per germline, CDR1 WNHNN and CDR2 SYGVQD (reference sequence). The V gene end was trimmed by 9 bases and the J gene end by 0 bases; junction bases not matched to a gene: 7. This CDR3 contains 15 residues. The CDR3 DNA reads TGCGCCAGGGGGACAGGGGAAGGAGCTAACTATGGCTACACCTTC. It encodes CARGTGEGANYGYTF.

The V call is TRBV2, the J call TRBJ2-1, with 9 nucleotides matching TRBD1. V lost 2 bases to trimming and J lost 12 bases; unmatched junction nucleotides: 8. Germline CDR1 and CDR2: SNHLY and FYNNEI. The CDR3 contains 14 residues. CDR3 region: CASSEITGGRTQFF. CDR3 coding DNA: TGTGCCAGCAGTGAAATAACAGGGGGCAGGACGCAGTTCTTC. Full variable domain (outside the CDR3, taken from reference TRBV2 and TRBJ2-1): EPEVTQTPSHQVTQMGQEVILRCVPISNHLYFYWYRQILGQKVEFLVSFYNNEISEKSEIFDDQFSVERPDGSNFTLKIRSTKLEDSAMYFCASSEITGGRTQFFGPGTRLTVL.

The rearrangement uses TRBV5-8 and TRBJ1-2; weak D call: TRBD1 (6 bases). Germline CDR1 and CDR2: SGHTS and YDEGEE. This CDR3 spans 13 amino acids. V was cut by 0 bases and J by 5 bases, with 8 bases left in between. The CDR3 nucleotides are TGTGCCAGCAGCTTGGATCAGGGGTATGGCTACACCTTC. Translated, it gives CASSLDQGYGYTF.

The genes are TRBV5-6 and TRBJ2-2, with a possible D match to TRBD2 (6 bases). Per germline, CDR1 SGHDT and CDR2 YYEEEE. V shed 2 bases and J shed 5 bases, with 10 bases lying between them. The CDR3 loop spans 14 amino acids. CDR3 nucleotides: TGTGCCAGCAGCTTCGGGACTGAGACCGGGGAGCTGTTTTTT. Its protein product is CASSFGTETGELFF. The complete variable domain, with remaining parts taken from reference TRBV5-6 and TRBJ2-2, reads DAGVTQSPTHLIKTRGQQVTLRCSPKSGHDTVSWYQQALGQGPQFIFQYYEEEERQRGNFPDRFSGHQFPNYSSELNVNALLLGDSALYLCASSFGTETGELFFGEGSRLTVL.

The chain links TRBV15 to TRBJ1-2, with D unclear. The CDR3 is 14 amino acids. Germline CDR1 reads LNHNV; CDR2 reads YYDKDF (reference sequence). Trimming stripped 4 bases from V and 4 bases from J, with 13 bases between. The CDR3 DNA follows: TGTGCCACCAGCAAGAACCGGGAGGGCTATGGCTACACCTTC. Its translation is CATSKNREGYGYTF.

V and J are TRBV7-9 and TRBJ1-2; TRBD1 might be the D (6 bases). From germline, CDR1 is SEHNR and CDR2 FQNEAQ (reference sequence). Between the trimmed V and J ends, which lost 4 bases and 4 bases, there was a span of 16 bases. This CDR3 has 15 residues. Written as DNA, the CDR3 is TGTGCCAGCAGCTCGTCGGGACAACGAACCTATGGCTACACCTTC. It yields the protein CASSSSGQRTYGYTF.

CDR3 protein: CASGHSGGPRDEQFF. The DNA of the CDR3 is TGTGCTAGTGGTCATAGCGGGGGGCCCCGCGATGAGCAGTTCTTC. J is TRBJ2-1 and V is TRBV12-5; TRBD2 matches at 10 bases. This CDR3 has 15 amino acids. Unmatched junction bases numbered 9, after V lost 5 bases and J lost 8 bases. Germline V gives CDR1 LGHNT, CDR2 FRNRAP.